The entry that follows covers one T cell receptor beta chain sequence. There are many counts of this clone. Its antigen is not yet known. Per-nucleotide qualities are absent, and no much larger clonotype sits a single base away. Library construction relied on PCR. Sequencing instrument: Illumina HiSeq 4000. High-throughput sequencing was used to profile the TCR beta-chain CDR3 region of every patient. As for the authors' bioinformatics: The researchers built a classifier to tell apart papillary thyroid cancer patients with distant metastasis, based on CDR3 differences among clinicopathological groups. To measure repertoire diversity the researchers used the Shannon index, while the Morisita-Horn index served to gauge how similar the tumor and blood repertoires were. The public reads were run again by TCRdb, first through fastp at Q25 and then through MiXCR, and only productive beta chains were kept. The V and J calls were not made by the authors but by TCRdb's processing. For this sample the table gives 50,000 to 65,000 clones, of which roughly 4.1% were detected only once. The top ten clones comprise 20% to 25% of the sample.

The cysteine opens and the phenylalanine closes a CDR3 of 16 amino acids. The retained sequence is limited to the CDR3, 48 bases, with the frame set at the first base. Germline trimming amounts to 1 base on V and 1 base on J, with 5 as the count of junction bases outside the gene matches. Sequences SGHRS (CDR1) and YFSETQ (CDR2) are obtained from the germline V gene. This record comes from a study of metastatic and nonmetastatic thyroid tumors (dated by TCRdb to 2020 to 2022). Regarding the study in general: The researchers compared repertoires between peripheral blood samples and tumor or nodule tissue samples from patients with malignant or benign thyroid disease.

Broad study findings and their caveats: In both blood and tumor samples, malignant tumors were reported to have significantly higher TCR beta diversity than benign nodules.

No treatment had been received by any patient before thyroid surgery. The study retrospectively analysed patient clinical samples collected from about 2012 to 2018 using T-cell receptor beta sequencing. The sequence joins TRBV5-1 to TRBJ1-5; a stretch of 7 junction bases matches TRBD1. The material sequenced was blood. The TCR was taken from a female donor with papillary thyroid cancer or a benign thyroid nodule (not recorded which). Some clones in this sample may be carry-over from other donors' samples. For the CDR3, the sequence is CASSLNPTGSNQPQHF. The nucleotides are TGCGCCAGCAGCTTGAACCCGACAGGGAGCAATCAGCCCCAGCATTTT.